This T cell receptor beta chain derives from a study of shared clonotypes between healthy human individuals. Study findings and constraints: Non-shared clonotypes displayed generation probabilities falling below those of clonotypes present in all four donors.

CD45RO-negative, CCR7-positively selected cells formed the naive CD8 fraction, excluding terminally differentiated effector memory CD45RA+ cells. The assay used deep level. The table came from immunoSEQ multiplex PCR; TCRdb's copy has only in-frame clones and leaves some out. The top ten clones hold more than 20% of a sample with hundreds of thousands of clones, 90% to 95% of them seen once. About this clone: Its antigen is unidentified.

CDR1 and CDR2 (germline): SEHNR, FQNEAQ (reference sequence). There are 17 residues in the CDR3. V was trimmed by 4 bases and J by 5 bases, leaving 22 bases between them. The TCR sequence derives from a man aged 30 to 39 in good health. Material for sequencing was naive CD8+ T cells sorted from blood. The chain links TRBV7-9 to TRBJ2-3; D is possibly TRBD1 (6 bases). CDR3 residues: CASSSLDAGDGRDTQYF. For the CDR3, the DNA is TGTGCCAGCAGCTCCCTAGATGCAGGGGACGGTAGAGATACGCAGTATTTT.